Below are 22 T cell receptor beta chains sequenced from a single sample in a study of radiation and T cells in renal cell carcinoma. TCRdb keeps only in-frame clones here, not all; method: immunoSEQ multiplex PCR. This table holds about 76,000 clones, approximately 90% found once. Time point here: blood 4 weeks post-SBRT, at nephrectomy. Treatment: 15 Gy SBRT to primary tumor, nephrectomy 4 weeks later. The material was blood, obtained from a patient whose treatment included radiotherapy and nephrectomy. The receptors shown here come from a woman in her seventies with renal cell carcinoma.

This clone has just one count. The rearrangement links TRBV5-4 to TRBJ1-6, with D unresolved. The germline gives CDR1 SGHNT, CDR2 YYREEE (reference sequence). The CDR3 runs to 15 residues. With 0 bases removed from V and 0 bases from J, the gap between germline ends came to 4 bases. The CDR3 here is CASSLGSSYNSPLHF. CDR3 bases: TGTGCCAGCAGCTTGGGGAGCTCCTATAATTCACCCCTCCACTTT.

The rearrangement joins TRBV6-5 to TRBJ1-1; 10 nucleotides match TRBD1. Germline loops: CDR1 MNHEY, CDR2 SVGAGI. The CDR3 loop spans 16 amino acids. After removal of 4 bases from V and 1 base from J, the junction contained 6 bases not matched to a gene. The CDR3 coding sequence is TGTGCCAGCAGTTCTGACAGGGGGCGAAGGAACACTGAAGCTTTCTTT. It codes for CASSSDRGRRNTEAFF.

J is TRBJ2-1 and V is TRBV21-1; TRBD1, the table's D call, was not compared with the DNA. TRBV21-1 is annotated as a pseudogene. This CDR3 has 20 amino acids. CDR3 sequence: CASSKDRPTGSLSSYNEQFF. The CDR3 DNA reads TGTGCCAGCAGCAAAGATAGGCCGACAGGGAGCCTTAGCTCCTACAATGAGCAGTTCTTC.

The chain joins TRBV7-2 to TRBJ1-1; D might be TRBD1 (5 bases). V lost 5 bases and J lost 0, with 19 bases in between. Germline V gene data show CDR1 as SGHTA and CDR2 as FQGNSA. CDR3 length: 17 amino acids. CDR3 DNA sequence: TGTGCCAGCAGCGACCTACGACAGATTCCAATGAACACTGAAGCTTTCTTT. Protein: CASSDLRQIPMNTEAFF.

This rearrangement joins TRBV7-9 to TRBJ2-5; either TRBD1 or TRBD2 may fit D (5 bases each). V was pared by 4 bases and J by 3 bases, with 9 bases between. The CDR3 totals 13 residues. CDR1 SEHNR and CDR2 FQNEAQ come from the germline V gene (reference sequence). DNA of the CDR3: TGTGCCAGCAGCTCCGGGGCGAAAGAGACCCAGTACTTC. Its translation is CASSSGAKETQYF. Full variable domain (outside the CDR3, taken from reference TRBV7-9 and TRBJ2-5): DTGVSQNPRHKITKRGQNVTFRCDPISEHNRLYWYRQTLGQGPEFLTYFQNEAQLEKSRLLSDRFSAERPKGSFSTLEIQRTEQGDSAMYLCASSSGAKETQYFGPGTRLLVL.

The chain uses TRBV7-9 and TRBJ1-6; D not certain. CDR3 size: 13 residues. Germline V gene sequence: CDR1 SEHNR, CDR2 FQNEAQ (reference sequence). The V gene lost 3 bases and the J gene lost 7 bases, with 7 bases spanning the gap. CDR3 loop: CASSFEVNSPLHF. CDR3 coding DNA: TGTGCCAGCAGCTTCGAAGTAAATTCACCCCTCCACTTT.

The chain couples TRBV28 to TRBJ2-2; D is tentatively TRBD1 or TRBD2 (5 bases each). This CDR3 comprises 15 residues. Trimming shortened V by 2 bases and J by 5 bases, and 12 bases separated the two germline ends. CDR1 and CDR2 (germline): MDHEN, SYDVKM. The CDR3 DNA is TGTGCCAGCAGTTTAGTAAGGGGAGAGACCGGGGAGCTGTTTTTT. Translating it yields CASSLVRGETGELFF.

This clone was detected only once. V is TRBV7-2 and J is TRBJ2-7, with 9 nucleotides matching TRBD1. Germline V gene data show CDR1 as SGHTA and CDR2 as FQGNSA. J gave up 4 bases and V 2 bases, and 3 bases lay outside the gene matches. This CDR3 comprises 14 residues. CDR3 protein: CASSLQQGAYEQYF. For the CDR3, the DNA is TGTGCCAGCAGCTTACAACAGGGGGCGTACGAGCAGTACTTC.

The J gene is TRBJ2-7, the V gene TRBV9; TRBD1 agrees at 10 bases. The V gene's germline CDR1 is SGDLS and CDR2 YYNGEE. The junction had 14 bases not matched to a gene; V was cut back by 4 bases and J by 7 bases. The CDR3 totals 16 residues. The CDR3 region has the DNA TGTGCCAGCAGCCCCCGACCCGACAGGGGGCGGGGGGAGCAGTACTTC. Protein sequence: CASSPRPDRGRGEQYF.

CDR3 residues: CASSLRGGYNEQFF. CDR3 DNA: TGTGCCAGCAGTTTGCGCGGGGGCTACAATGAGCAGTTCTTC. The V call is TRBV28, the J call TRBJ2-1; TRBD2 matches at 7 bases. CDR3 size: 14 residues. Germline V gives CDR1 MDHEN, CDR2 SYDVKM. The trim removed 3 bases at V and 3 bases at J, leaving 2 bases unmatched.

This chain joins TRBV6-1 and TRBJ1-2, with 9 bases identical to TRBD1. CDR3 length: 14 residues. Per the germline V gene, CDR1 is MNHNS and CDR2 is SASEGT. J lost 4 bases, V lost 4 bases, and 4 bases had no gene match. The CDR3 loop reads CASSAGQGSYGYTF. DNA for the CDR3: TGTGCCAGCAGTGCCGGACAGGGGTCCTATGGCTACACCTTC.

The chain links TRBV19 to TRBJ2-7, with TRBD2 matching over 7 bases. Germline CDR1 is LNHDA and CDR2 is SQIVND (reference sequence). The length of the CDR3 is 13 residues. Here the CDR3 reads CSTGGGAPSEQYF. In DNA, the CDR3 is TGTTCGACCGGGGGAGGGGCGCCCTCCGAGCAGTACTTC. Full variable domain (remainder filled in from reference TRBV19 and TRBJ2-7): DGGITQSPKYLFRKEGQNVTLSCEQNLNHDAMYWYRQDPGQGLRLIYYSQIVNDFQKGDIAEGYSVSREKKESFPLTVTSAQKNPTAFYLCSTGGGAPSEQYFGPGTRLTVT.

The chain recombines TRBV27 with TRBJ1-5; D remains ambiguous. V dropped 3 bases and J dropped 5 bases, with 8 bases sitting between them. Germline V gene lookup returns CDR1 MNHEY and CDR2 SMNVEV (reference sequence). The CDR3 spans 13 residues. This CDR3 is CASSFQPHQPQHF. The CDR3 DNA is TGTGCCAGCAGTTTCCAGCCTCATCAGCCCCAGCATTTT.

The genes are TRBV7-3 and TRBJ2-5; the D gene is possibly TRBD1 (6 bases). Trimming took off 1 base at V and 2 bases at J, with 32 bases between the two ends. This CDR3 spans 22 amino acids. Germline lookup yields CDR1 SGHTA and CDR2 FQGTGA. The DNA of the CDR3 is TGTGCCAGCAGCTTAAACGGTCGTCAGGGGCAGGGAGAAATGGGAAGGCAAGAGACCCAGTACTTC. It encodes CASSLNGRQGQGEMGRQETQYF.

The chain couples TRBV6-5 to TRBJ1-3; 8 nucleotides agree with TRBD1. Trimming removed 7 bases from V and 4 bases from J; junction bases left unmatched: 3. Germline lookup yields CDR1 MNHEY and CDR2 SVGAGI. The CDR3 spans 13 residues. The CDR3 nucleotides are TGTGCCAGCACGGCAGGGGGCGGAAACACCATATATTTT. Encoded protein: CASTAGGGNTIYF.

The chain combines TRBV27 with TRBJ2-5; D may correspond to TRBD1 or TRBD2 (5 bases each). Germline CDR1 MNHEY, CDR2 SMNVEV (reference sequence). This CDR3 region has 14 residues. With 0 bases removed from V and 5 bases from J, the gap between germline ends came to 10 bases. The CDR3 loop is CASSLSGVYETQYF. The CDR3 DNA reads TGTGCCAGCAGTTTATCGGGGGTATACGAGACCCAGTACTTC.

The J gene is TRBJ2-7, the V gene TRBV10-1; 14 bases fit TRBD2. The CDR3 is 22 amino acids. Losses at the gene ends were 6 bases for V and 2 bases for J; bases not matched to a gene: 24. The V gene's germline CDR1 is WNHNN and CDR2 SYGVQD (reference sequence). The CDR3 DNA sequence: TGCGCCAGCAGAAACATCAGGGAATTATTGGGACTAGCGGGGGCAAAGACCTACGAGCAGTACTTC. Translation: CASRNIRELLGLAGAKTYEQYF.

This rearrangement joins TRBV5-4 to TRBJ2-1; 11 nucleotides align to TRBD2. The germline V gene encodes CDR1 SGHNT and CDR2 YYREEE (reference sequence). CDR3 length: 15 residues. Trimming at V came to 0 bases and at J to 9 bases, leaving 5 bases not matched to a gene. This chain's CDR3 is CASSLEVAGGPEQFF. The CDR3 nucleotides read TGTGCCAGCAGCTTGGAAGTAGCGGGGGGGCCTGAGCAGTTCTTC.

The V and J genes are TRBV13 and TRBJ1-2; perhaps TRBD1 as D (6 bases). V lost 2 bases and J 4 bases, leaving 11 bases between the germline ends. The germline CDR1 and CDR2 sequences are PRHDT and FYEKMQ (reference sequence). The CDR3 runs 14 residues. Written as DNA, the CDR3 is TGTGCCAGCAGCTTAAGGGGGTCCCTCTATGGCTACACCTTC. Translating it yields CASSLRGSLYGYTF. The full variable domain, with the rest looked up from reference TRBV13 and TRBJ1-2, is AAGVIQSPRHLIKEKRETATLKCYPIPRHDTVYWYQQGPGQDPQFLISFYEKMQSDKGSIPDRFSAQQFSDYHSELNMSSLELGDSALYFCASSLRGSLYGYTFGSGTRLTVV.

The chain joins TRBV18 to TRBJ1-2; a possible D gene is TRBD1 (5 bases). The CDR3 has 15 residues. Trimming pared 3 bases from V and 3 bases from J, leaving 14 bases between. Germline loops: CDR1 KGHSH, CDR2 LQKENI. The CDR3 protein is CASSPPGRDYYGYTF. In nucleotides, the CDR3 is TGTGCCAGCTCACCCCCGGGCAGGGACTACTATGGCTACACCTTC.

The V gene is TRBV10-3, the J gene TRBJ1-3; perhaps TRBD1 as D (5 bases). Germline CDR1 and CDR2: ENHRY and SYGVKD. V shed 7 bases and J shed 2 bases, with 12 bases lying between them. CDR3 length: 14 amino acids. This CDR3 is CAIKPGQAGNTIYF. CDR3 nucleotides: TGTGCCATCAAACCGGGGCAGGCTGGAAACACCATATATTTT.

V gene TRBV25-1 combines with J gene TRBJ2-1; no clear D. V lost 7 bases and J 6 bases, leaving 19 bases between the germline ends. CDR1 is MGHDK and CDR2 is SYGVNS in the germline V gene. The CDR3 runs to 15 residues. The CDR3 region is CASIGSLNSGNEQFF. The DNA of the CDR3 is TGTGCCAGCATTGGTAGCCTGAACTCGGGCAATGAGCAGTTCTTC.